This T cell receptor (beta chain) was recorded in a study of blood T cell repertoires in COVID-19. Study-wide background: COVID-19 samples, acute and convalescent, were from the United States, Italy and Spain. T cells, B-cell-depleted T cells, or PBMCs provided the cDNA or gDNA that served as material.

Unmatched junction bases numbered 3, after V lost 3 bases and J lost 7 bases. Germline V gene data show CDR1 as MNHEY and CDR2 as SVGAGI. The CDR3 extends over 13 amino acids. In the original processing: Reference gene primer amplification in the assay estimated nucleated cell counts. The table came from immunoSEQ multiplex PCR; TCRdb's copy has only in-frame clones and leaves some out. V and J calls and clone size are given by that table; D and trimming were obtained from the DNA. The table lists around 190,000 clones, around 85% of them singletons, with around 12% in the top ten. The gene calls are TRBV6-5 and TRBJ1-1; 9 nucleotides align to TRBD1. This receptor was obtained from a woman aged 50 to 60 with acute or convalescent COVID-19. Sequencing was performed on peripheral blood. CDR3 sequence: CASSYRTGVEAFF. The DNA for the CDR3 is TGTGCCAGCAGTTATAGGACAGGGGTTGAAGCTTTCTTT.